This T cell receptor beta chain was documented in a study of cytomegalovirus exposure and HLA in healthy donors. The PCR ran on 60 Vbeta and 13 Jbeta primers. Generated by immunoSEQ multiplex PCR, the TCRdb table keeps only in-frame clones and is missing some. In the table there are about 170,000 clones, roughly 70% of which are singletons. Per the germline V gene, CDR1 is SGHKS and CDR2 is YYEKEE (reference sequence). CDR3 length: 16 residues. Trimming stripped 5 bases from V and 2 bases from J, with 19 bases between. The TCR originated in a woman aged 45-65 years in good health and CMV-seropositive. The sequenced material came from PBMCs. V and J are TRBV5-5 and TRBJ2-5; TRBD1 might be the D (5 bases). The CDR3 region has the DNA TGTGCCAGCAGATTGTCCGGACATAGACCACAAGAGACCCAGTACTTC. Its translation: CASRLSGHRPQETQYF.